This T cell receptor (beta chain) was captured in a study of T cell repertoires in cytomegalovirus infection. Study details: Recently identified HLA-C-restricted CMV epitopes were used, and well-studied HLA-B-restricted CMV epitopes were used as well. Evidence of both CMV infection and a matching HLA type came from public TCR beta signatures.

Germline V gene lookup returns CDR1 SGHAT and CDR2 FQNNGV. This CDR3 has 15 residues. TCRdb re-called the reads with MiXCR, one entry per CDR3 protein. The sample holds 900,000 to 950,000 distinct CDR3 sequences, about a third seen once. Study results and caveats: CMV carriers with the relevant HLA were identified by cumulative public TCR beta family frequency. The ex vivo response was dominated by HLA-C-restricted CMV-specific TCR beta clonotypes.

Details on this clonotype: Its antigen is not known. A much more abundant neighbour one base away suggests this may be a read error.

This chain links TRBV11-2 with TRBJ1-6, with D uncertain. The input for sequencing was cultured CD8+ T cells from PBMCs, taken from culture after CMV antigen stimulation. This clonotype originated in a human donor in good health (CMV status not recorded). Some clones in this sample may be carry-over from other donors' samples. The CDR3 protein is CASSLSTTYNLPLHF. The CDR3 DNA reads as TGTGCCAGCAGCTTATCAACGACCTATAATTTACCCCTCCACTTT.